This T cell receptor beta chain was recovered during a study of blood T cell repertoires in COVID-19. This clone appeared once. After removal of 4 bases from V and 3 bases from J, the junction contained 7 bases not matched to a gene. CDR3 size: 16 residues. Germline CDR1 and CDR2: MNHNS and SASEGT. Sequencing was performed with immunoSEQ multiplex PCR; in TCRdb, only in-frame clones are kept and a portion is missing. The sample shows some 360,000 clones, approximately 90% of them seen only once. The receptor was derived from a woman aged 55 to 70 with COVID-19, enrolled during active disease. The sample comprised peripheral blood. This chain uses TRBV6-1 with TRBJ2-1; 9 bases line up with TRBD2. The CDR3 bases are TGTGCCAGCAGTGCGGCTGGCGGGGGGGGCTACAATGAGCAGTTCTTC. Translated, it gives CASSAAGGGGYNEQFF.